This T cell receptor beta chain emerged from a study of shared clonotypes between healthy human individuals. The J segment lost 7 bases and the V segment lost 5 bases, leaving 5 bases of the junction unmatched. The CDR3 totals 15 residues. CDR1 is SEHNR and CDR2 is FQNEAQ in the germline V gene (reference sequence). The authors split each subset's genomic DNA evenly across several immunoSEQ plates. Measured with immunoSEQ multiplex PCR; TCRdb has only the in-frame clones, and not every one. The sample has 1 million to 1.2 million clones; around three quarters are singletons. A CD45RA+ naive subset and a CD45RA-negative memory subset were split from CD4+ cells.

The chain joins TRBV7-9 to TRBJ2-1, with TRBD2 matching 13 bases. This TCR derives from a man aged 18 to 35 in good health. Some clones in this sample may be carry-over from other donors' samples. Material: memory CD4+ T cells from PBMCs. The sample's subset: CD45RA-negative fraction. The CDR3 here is CASSITSGRGNEQFF. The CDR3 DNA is TGTGCCAGCAGCATAACTAGCGGGAGGGGGAATGAGCAGTTCTTC.